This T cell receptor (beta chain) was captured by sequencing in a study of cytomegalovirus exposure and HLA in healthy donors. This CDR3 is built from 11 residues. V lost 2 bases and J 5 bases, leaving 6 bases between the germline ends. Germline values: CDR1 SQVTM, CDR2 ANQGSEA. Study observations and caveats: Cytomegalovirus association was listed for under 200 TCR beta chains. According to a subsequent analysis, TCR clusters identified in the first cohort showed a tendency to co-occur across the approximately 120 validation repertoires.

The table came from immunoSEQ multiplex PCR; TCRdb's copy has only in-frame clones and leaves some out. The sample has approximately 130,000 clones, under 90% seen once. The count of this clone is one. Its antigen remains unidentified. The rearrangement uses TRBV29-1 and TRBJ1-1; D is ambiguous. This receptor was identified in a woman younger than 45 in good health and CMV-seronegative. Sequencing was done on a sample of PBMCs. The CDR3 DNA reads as TGCAGCGTTGAACTCTTTACTGAAGCTTTCTTT. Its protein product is CSVELFTEAFF.